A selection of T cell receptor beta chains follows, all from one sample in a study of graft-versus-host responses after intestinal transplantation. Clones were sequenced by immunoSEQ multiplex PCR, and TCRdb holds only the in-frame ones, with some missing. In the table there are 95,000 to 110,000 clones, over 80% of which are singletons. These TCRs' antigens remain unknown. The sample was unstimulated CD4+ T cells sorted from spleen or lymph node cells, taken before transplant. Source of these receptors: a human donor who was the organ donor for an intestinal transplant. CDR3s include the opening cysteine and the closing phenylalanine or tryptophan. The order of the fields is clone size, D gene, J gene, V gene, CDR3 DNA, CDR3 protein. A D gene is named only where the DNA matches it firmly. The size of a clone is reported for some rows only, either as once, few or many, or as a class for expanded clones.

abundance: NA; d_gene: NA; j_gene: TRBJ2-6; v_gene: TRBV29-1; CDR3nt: TGCAGCGTTCTGGGGGTGGCGGGGGCCAACGTCCTGACTTTC; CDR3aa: CSVLGVAGANVLTF
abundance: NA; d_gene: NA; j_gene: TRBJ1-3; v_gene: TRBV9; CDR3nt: TGTGCCAGCAGCGTAACGAGTCGCCTCTCTGGAAACACCATATATTTT; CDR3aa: CASSVTSRLSGNTIYF
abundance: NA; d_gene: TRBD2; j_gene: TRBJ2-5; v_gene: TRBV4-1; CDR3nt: TGCGCCAGCAGCCCACGGGGACTAGCGGGAGGTCAAGAGACCCAGTACTTC; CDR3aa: CASSPRGLAGGQETQYF
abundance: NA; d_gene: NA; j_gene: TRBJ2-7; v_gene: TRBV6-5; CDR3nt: TGTGCCAGCAGTGAAGTCAGGGGAGCCTACGAGCAGTACTTC; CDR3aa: CASSEVRGAYEQYF
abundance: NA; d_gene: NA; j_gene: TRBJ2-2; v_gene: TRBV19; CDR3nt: TGTGCCAGTAAGAGGGGGGGGCGCCCCGGGGAGCTGTTTTTT; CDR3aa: CASKRGGRPGELFF
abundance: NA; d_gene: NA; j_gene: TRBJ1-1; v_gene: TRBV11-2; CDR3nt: TGTGCCAGCAGCCGCAAAGACAGAGGCTGGTTT; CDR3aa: CASSRKDRGWF
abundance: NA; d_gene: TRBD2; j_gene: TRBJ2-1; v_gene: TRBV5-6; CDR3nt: TGTGCCAGCAGCCCATTTGGACTAGCGGGGGGGCGAGGTGAGCAGTTCTTC; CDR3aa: CASSPFGLAGGRGEQFF
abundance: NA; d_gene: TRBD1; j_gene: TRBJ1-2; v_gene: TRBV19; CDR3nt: TGTGCCAGTAAAAAGGGACAGGGAGGAGAGGGCTACACCTTC; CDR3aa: CASKKGQGGEGYTF
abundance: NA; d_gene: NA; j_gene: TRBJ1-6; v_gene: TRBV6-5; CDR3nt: TGTGCCAGCAGTTACGGGGGAACTAATTCACCCCTCCACTTT; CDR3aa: CASSYGGTNSPLHF
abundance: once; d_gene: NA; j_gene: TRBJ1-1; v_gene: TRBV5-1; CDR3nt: TGCGCCAGCAGCTTCGGACAGTGGACTGAAGCTTTCTTT; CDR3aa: CASSFGQWTEAFF
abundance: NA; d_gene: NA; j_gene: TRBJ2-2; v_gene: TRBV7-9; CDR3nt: TGTGCCAGCAGCTTAGAAGGGATAGCAGTAACCACCGGGGAGCTGTTTTTT; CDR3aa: CASSLEGIAVTTGELFF
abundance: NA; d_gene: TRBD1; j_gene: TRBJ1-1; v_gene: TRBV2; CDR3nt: TGTGCCAGAGGACAGGGAATAGGAGTGGCTTTCTTT; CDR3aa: CARGQGIGVAFF
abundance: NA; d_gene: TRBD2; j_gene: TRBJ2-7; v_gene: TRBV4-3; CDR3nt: TGCGCCAGCAGCCGGGACTATTCAGTACCTACGGAGCAGTACTTC; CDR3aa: CASSRDYSVPTEQYF
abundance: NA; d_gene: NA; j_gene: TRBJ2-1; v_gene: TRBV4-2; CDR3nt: TGTGCCAGCAGCCAAGGAATAGGGCTGCTCGGTAAGCAGTTCTTC; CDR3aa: CASSQGIGLLGKQFF
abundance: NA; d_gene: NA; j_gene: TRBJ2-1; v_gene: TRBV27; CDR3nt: TGTGCCAGCAGTTTACCGGCTAGGCGTAATGAGCAGTTCTTC; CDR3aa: CASSLPARRNEQFF
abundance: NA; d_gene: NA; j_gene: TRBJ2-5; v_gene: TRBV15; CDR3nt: TGTGCCACCAGCAGAGATCGGGGAAGGGAGACCCAGTACTTC; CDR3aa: CATSRDRGRETQYF
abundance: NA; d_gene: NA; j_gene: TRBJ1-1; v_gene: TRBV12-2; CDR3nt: TGTGCAAGTCGCCCCTATCAGGGGGAGCACACTGAAGCTTTCTTT; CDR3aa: CASRPYQGEHTEAFF
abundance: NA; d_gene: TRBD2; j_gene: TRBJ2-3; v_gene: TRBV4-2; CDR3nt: TGTGCCAGCAGCCAAGTCCCGTATCGATCTAGCGGGAGATCAGATACGCAGTATTTT; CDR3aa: CASSQVPYRSSGRSDTQYF
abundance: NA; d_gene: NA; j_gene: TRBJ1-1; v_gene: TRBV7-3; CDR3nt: TGTGCCAGCAGCGTAACACAGAACACTGAAGCTTTCTTT; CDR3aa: CASSVTQNTEAFF
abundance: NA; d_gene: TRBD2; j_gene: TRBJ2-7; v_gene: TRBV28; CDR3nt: TGTGCCAGCAGTACTAGCGGACTCCCCTACGAGCAGTACTTC; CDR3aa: CASSTSGLPYEQYF
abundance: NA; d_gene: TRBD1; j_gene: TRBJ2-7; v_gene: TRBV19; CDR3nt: TGTGCCAGTACCCCCCGGGACAGGACCTACGAGCAGTACTTC; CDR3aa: CASTPRDRTYEQYF
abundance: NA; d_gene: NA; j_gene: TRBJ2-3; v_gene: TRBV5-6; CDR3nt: TGTGCCAGCAGCTTGAGCAGGGGAGATACGCAGTATTTT; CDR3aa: CASSLSRGDTQYF